This TCR beta chain was observed in a study of CD8 T cells in ankylosing spondylitis. General study findings and limits: CD8+ by phenotype, disease-linked clones were relatively rare in peripheral blood. There were earlier reports of some motif variants in reactive arthritis synovial fluid and blood. A TCR beta motif of under 10 highly homologous variants seemed to mark ankylosing spondylitis blood. Reports say disease-linked clones showed up significantly more in matched ankylosing spondylitis synovial fluid.

Quantitative 5'-RACE with molecular barcodes generated TCR beta libraries. A single record per CDR3 protein comes from TCRdb applying MiXCR to the 5' RACE reads. The sample records about 90,000 distinct CDR3 sequences, around 8.3% being singletons. This clonotype was recorded many times. The antigen is unknown. This clonotype originated in a male donor with ankylosing spondylitis. The sequencing input was blood, either unsorted or a sorted T cell fraction (not recorded which).

DNA of the CDR3: TGCAGCGCCGTGGGTGGTAGGACTGAAGCTTTCTTT. It codes for CSAVGGRTEAFF. J is TRBJ1-1 and V is TRBV29-1; D is unresolved. The CDR3 spans 12 residues. Germline CDR1 SQVTM, CDR2 ANQGSEA. Between the trimmed V and J ends, which lost 7 bases and 5 bases, there was a span of 14 bases.